The rows below give T cell receptor beta chains drawn from one sample of a study of blood T cells in healthy people across ages. Each CDR3 protein is one row after TCRdb ran MiXCR on the 5' RACE reads. The repertoire consists of roughly 800,000 distinct CDR3 sequences, with 35% to 40% occurring once and the leading ten covering 10% to 15%. The sample consisted of blood. These receptor sequences come from a man aged 18 to 35 in good health. Both conserved end residues are part of each CDR3. The order of the fields is V gene, J gene, D gene, clone size, CDR3 protein, CDR3 DNA. The D gene is left open where the match is weak. Clone size is given for some rows only: seen once, a few or many times, or a class if the clone is expanded.

TRBV9	TRBJ2-3	TRBD2	few	CASSGERGTADTQYF	TGTGCCAGCAGCGGAGAGCGGGGGACGGCAGATACGCAGTATTTT
TRBV30	TRBJ2-3	.	.	CAWSLSVGRDTQYF	TGTGCCTGGAGTCTTAGCGTGGGGAGGGATACGCAGTATTTT
TRBV6-2/TRBV6-3	TRBJ1-2	TRBD1	.	CASSPPLGQNYGYTF	TGTGCCAGCAGTCCCCCCTTGGGACAGAACTATGGCTACACCTTC
TRBV12-3/TRBV12-4	TRBJ1-4	.	many	CASSLTPTEGEKLFF	TGTGCCAGCAGTTTAACACCCACAGAGGGTGAAAAACTGTTTTTT
TRBV29-1	TRBJ2-5	.	.	CSVEDGRIQETQYF	TGCAGCGTTGAAGATGGGCGGATCCAAGAGACCCAGTACTTC
TRBV4-2	TRBJ2-5	TRBD1	.	CASSQEGTGVDNEQYF	TGTGCCAGCAGCCAAGAAGGGACAGGGGTCGACAATGAGCAGTACTTC
TRBV5-1	TRBJ2-2	TRBD1	.	CASSGRQGLMNTGELFF	TGCGCCAGCAGCGGAAGACAGGGTCTTATGAACACCGGGGAGCTGTTTTTT
TRBV7-9	TRBJ2-3	.	.	CASSPRGSDTQYF	TGTGCCAGCAGCCCCCGGGGAAGCGATACGCAGTATTTT
TRBV7-2	TRBJ2-1	TRBD2	.	CASSSTGPTSAPYNEQFF	TGTGCCAGCAGCTCAACTGGCCCAACTAGCGCCCCCTACAATGAGCAGTTCTTC
TRBV6-1	TRBJ1-6	TRBD1	.	CASSETGGFSPLHF	TGTGCCAGCAGTGAGACAGGGGGTTTTTCACCCCTCCACTTT
TRBV12-3/TRBV12-4	TRBJ1-3	.	.	CASTPSSNTIYF	TGTGCCAGCACCCCCTCGTCGAACACCATATATTTT
TRBV12-3/TRBV12-4	TRBJ1-3	.	.	CAINGVSGNTIYF	TGTGCCATAAACGGGGTCTCTGGAAACACCATATATTTT
TRBV5-6	TRBJ2-7	TRBD2	many	CASSRLAGGTYEQYF	TGTGCCAGCAGCCGACTAGCGGGGGGAACCTACGAGCAGTACTTC
TRBV27	TRBJ2-1	TRBD2	few	CASSLLGRVSNEQFF	TGTGCCAGCAGTTTATTGGGGAGGGTCAGCAATGAGCAGTTCTTC
TRBV12-3/TRBV12-4	TRBJ2-1	TRBD2	.	CASSFLLAGAREQFF	TGTGCCAGCAGTTTTTTATTAGCGGGGGCACGGGAGCAGTTCTTC
TRBV7-2	TRBJ1-5	.	.	CASSPRGTPINQPQHF	TGTGCCAGCAGCCCGCGCGGGACACCGATCAATCAGCCCCAGCATTTT
TRBV19	TRBJ1-1	.	.	CASSIGGGSEAFF	TGTGCCAGTAGTATAGGGGGCGGATCTGAAGCTTTCTTT
TRBV7-9	TRBJ1-5	.	.	CGSSARAGQPQHF	TGTGGCAGCAGCGCTCGGGCTGGCCAGCCCCAGCATTTT
TRBV7-9	TRBJ2-7	TRBD1	.	CASSFGTAYNEQYF	TGTGCCAGCAGCTTCGGGACAGCCTACAATGAGCAGTACTTC
TRBV6-6	TRBJ2-7	.	.	CASRTTSSGEQYF	TGTGCCAGCAGGACCACGTCGAGTGGGGAGCAGTACTTC
TRBV5-6	TRBJ1-1	.	.	CASSRLDGNTEAFF	TGTGCCAGCAGCCGACTGGACGGGAACACTGAAGCTTTCTTT
TRBV4-3	TRBJ1-6	.	many	CASSQGFPDSPLHF	TGCGCCAGCAGCCAAGGATTTCCAGATTCACCCCTCCACTTT
TRBV27	TRBJ2-1	TRBD1	many	CASNRAGTGFLNEQFF	TGTGCCAGCAACCGAGCCGGGACAGGGTTTTTGAATGAGCAGTTCTTC
TRBV7-2	TRBJ2-1	.	few	CASSFMGDNEQFF	TGTGCCAGCAGCTTTATGGGGGACAATGAGCAGTTCTTC
TRBV4-2	TRBJ1-4	.	.	CASSRATEGEAEKLFF	TGTGCCAGCAGCCGCGCGACAGAGGGCGAAGCTGAAAAACTGTTTTTT
TRBV2	TRBJ2-1	.	.	CASTYSRNEQFF	TGTGCCAGCACCTATTCTAGGAATGAGCAGTTCTTC
TRBV12-3/TRBV12-4	TRBJ1-1	TRBD1	.	CASSLRTGGEAFF	TGTGCCAGCAGCCTCAGGACAGGGGGTGAAGCTTTCTTT
TRBV7-2	TRBJ1-5	.	once	CASSVGGADQPQHF	TGTGCCAGCAGCGTCGGAGGGGCAGATCAGCCCCAGCATTTT
TRBV20-1	TRBJ2-1	TRBD2	.	CSARPGTSGGVLSSYNEQFF	TGCAGTGCCAGACCCGGGACTAGCGGGGGTGTCCTTAGCTCCTACAATGAGCAGTTCTTC
TRBV2	TRBJ1-5	.	once	CASSDAGGIQPQHF	TGTGCCAGCAGTGATGCGGGCGGAATTCAGCCCCAGCATTTT
TRBV29-1	TRBJ1-2	TRBD1	.	CSVEGRYRGYGYTF	TGCAGCGTTGAAGGCCGCTACAGGGGCTATGGCTACACCTTC